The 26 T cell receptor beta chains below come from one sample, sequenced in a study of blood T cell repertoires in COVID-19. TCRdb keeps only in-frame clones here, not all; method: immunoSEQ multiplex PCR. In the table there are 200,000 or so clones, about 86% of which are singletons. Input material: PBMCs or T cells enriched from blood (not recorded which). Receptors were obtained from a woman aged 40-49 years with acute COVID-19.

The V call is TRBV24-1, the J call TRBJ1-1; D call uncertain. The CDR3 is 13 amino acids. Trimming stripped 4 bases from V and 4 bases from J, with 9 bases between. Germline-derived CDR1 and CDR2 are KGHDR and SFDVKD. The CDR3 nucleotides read TGTGCCACCAGTGACTTCTATGGCACTGAAGCTTTCTTT. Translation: CATSDFYGTEAFF.

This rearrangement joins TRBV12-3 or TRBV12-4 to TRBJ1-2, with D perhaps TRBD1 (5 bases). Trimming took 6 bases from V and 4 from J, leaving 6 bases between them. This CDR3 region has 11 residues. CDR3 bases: TGTGCCAGCAGCAGGGCCTATGGCTACACCTTC. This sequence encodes CASSRAYGYTF.

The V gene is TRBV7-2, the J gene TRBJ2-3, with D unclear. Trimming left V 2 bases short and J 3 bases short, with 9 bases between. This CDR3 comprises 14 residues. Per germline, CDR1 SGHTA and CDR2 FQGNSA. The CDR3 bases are TGTGCCAGCAGCTTACACAGAACGACAGATACGCAGTATTTT. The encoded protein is CASSLHRTTDTQYF. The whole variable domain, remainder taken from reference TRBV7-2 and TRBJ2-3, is GAGVSQSPSNKVTEKGKDVELRCDPISGHTALYWYRQSLGQGLEFLIYFQGNSAPDKSGLPSDRFSAERTGGSVSTLTIQRTQQEDSAVYLCASSLHRTTDTQYFGPGTRLTVL.

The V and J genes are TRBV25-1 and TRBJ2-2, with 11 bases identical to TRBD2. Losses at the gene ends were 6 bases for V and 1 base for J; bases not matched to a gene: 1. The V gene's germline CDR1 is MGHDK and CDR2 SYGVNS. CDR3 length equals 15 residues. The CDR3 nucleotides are TGTGCCAGCAGGGGGACTAGCGGGAACACCGGGGAGCTGTTTTTT. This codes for CASRGTSGNTGELFF.

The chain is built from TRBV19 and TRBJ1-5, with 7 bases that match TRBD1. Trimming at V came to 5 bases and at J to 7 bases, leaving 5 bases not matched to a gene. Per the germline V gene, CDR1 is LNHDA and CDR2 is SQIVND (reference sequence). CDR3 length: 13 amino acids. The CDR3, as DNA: TGTGCCAGTAGTCTCAGGGGGGAACAGCCCCAGCATTTT. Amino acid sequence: CASSLRGEQPQHF.

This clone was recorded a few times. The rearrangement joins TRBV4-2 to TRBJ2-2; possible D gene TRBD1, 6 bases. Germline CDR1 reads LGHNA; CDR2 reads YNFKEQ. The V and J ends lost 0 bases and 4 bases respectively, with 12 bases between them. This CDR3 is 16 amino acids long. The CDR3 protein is CASSQEAGGSTGELFF. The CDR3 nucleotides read TGTGCCAGCAGCCAAGAAGCTGGGGGCAGCACCGGGGAGCTGTTTTTT.

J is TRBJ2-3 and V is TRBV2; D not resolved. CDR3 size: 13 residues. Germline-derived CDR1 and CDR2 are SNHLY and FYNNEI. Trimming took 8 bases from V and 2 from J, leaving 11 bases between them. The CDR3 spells CASSGFTTDTQYF. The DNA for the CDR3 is TGTGCCAGCTCAGGATTCACCACAGATACGCAGTATTTT.

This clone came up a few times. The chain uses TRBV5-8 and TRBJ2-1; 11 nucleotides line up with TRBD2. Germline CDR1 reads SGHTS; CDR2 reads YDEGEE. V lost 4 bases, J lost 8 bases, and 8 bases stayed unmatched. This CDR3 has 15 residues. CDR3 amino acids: CASSGRLAGFDEQFF. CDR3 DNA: TGTGCCAGCAGCGGCCGACTAGCGGGATTTGATGAGCAGTTCTTC.

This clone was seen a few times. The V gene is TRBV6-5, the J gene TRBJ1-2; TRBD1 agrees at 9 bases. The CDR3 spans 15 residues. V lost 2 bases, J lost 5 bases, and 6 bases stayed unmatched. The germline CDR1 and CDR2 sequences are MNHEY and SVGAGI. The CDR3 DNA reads TGTGCCAGCAGTTACGGGACAGGGTCCGCTTATGGCTACACCTTC. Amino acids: CASSYGTGSAYGYTF.

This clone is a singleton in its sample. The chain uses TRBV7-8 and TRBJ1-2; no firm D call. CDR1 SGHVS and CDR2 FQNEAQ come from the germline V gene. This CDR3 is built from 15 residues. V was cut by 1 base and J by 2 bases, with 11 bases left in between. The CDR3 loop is CASSLELARNYGYTF. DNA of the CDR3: TGTGCCAGCAGCTTAGAATTAGCAAGGAACTATGGCTACACCTTC.

DNA of the CDR3: TGTGCCAGCTCACCGGGGGACACACGAGCCAAAAACATTCAGTACTTC. Translation gives CASSPGDTRAKNIQYF. The chain uses TRBV18 and TRBJ2-4, with D perhaps matching TRBD1 (6 bases). V was trimmed by 3 bases and J by 0 bases, leaving 12 bases between them. The CDR3 length is 16 residues. The germline V gene encodes CDR1 KGHSH and CDR2 LQKENI.

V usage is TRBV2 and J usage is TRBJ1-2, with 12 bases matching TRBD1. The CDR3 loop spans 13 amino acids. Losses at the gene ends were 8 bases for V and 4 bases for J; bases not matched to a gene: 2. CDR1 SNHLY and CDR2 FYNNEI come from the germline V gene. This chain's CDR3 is CASWGQGAYGYTF. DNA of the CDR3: TGTGCCAGCTGGGGACAGGGGGCCTATGGCTACACCTTC.

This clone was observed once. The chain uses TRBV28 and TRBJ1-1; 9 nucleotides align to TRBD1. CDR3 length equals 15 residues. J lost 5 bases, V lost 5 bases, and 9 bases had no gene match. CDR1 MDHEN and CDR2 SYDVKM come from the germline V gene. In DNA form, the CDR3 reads TGTGCCAGCAGTGCTTTCGGGACAGGGTGGACTGAAGCTTTCTTT. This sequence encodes CASSAFGTGWTEAFF.

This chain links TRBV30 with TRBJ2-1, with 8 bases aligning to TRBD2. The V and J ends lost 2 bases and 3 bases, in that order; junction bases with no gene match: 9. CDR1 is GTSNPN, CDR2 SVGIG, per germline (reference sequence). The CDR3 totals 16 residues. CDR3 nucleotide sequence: TGTGCCTGGAGTAGACCCGGGAGGGCCTTCTACAATGAGCAGTTCTTC. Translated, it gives CAWSRPGRAFYNEQFF.

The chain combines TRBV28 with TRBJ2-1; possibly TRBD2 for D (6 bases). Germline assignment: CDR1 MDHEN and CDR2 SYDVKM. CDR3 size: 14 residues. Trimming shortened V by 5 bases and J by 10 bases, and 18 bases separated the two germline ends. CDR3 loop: CASSPAGRQWEQFF. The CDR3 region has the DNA TGTGCCAGCAGTCCCGCCGGGAGACAGTGGGAGCAGTTCTTC.

CDR3 residues: CASSDAGFSGDTQYF. CDR3 sequence (DNA): TGTGCCAGCAGTGACGCCGGGTTCTCTGGAGATACGCAGTATTTT. The chain has TRBV6-4 and TRBJ2-3; no clear D. CDR3 length: 15 residues. Trimming took 2 bases from V and 5 from J, leaving 14 bases between them. Germline V lookup: CDR1 MRHNA, CDR2 SNTAGT.

The CDR3 DNA reads TGTGCCAGCAGTTTAAGTCCCGCGGTCGCTGGAAACACCATATATTTT. Translated: CASSLSPAVAGNTIYF. The chain couples TRBV27 to TRBJ1-3; D call uncertain. Trimming removed 2 bases at V and 2 bases at J, with 13 bases between. This CDR3 contains 16 residues. Germline values: CDR1 MNHEY, CDR2 SMNVEV (reference sequence).

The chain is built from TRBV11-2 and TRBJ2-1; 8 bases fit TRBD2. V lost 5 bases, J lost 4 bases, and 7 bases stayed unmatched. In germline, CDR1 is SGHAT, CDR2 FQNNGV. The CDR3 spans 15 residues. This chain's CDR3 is CASSATSGDYNEQFF. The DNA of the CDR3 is TGTGCCAGCAGCGCTACTAGCGGCGATTACAATGAGCAGTTCTTC.

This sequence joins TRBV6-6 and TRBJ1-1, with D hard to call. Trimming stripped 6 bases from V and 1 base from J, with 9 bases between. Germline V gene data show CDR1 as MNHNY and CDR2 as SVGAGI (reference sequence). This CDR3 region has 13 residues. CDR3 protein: CASRFSGNTEAFF. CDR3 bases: TGTGCCAGCAGGTTTTCAGGGAACACTGAAGCTTTCTTT.

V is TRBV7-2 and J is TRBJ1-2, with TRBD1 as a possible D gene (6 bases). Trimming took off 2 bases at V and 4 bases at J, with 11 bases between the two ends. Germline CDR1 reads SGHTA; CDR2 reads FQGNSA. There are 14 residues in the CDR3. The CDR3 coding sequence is TGTGCCAGCAGCTTATCCCGGACAGCCTATGGCTACACCTTC. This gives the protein CASSLSRTAYGYTF.

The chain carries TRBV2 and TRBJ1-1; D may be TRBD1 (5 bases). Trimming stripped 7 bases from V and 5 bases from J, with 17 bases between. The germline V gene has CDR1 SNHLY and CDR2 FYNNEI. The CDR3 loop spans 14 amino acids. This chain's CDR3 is CASKSTGGKTEAFF. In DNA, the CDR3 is TGTGCCAGCAAATCGACGGGGGGAAAAACTGAAGCTTTCTTT.

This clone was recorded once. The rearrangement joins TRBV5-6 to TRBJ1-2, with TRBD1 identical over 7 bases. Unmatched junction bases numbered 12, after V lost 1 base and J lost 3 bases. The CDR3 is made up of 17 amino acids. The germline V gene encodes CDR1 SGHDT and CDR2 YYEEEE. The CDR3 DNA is TGTGCCAGCAGCTTGAGGGGCAGGGGGAACTGGGACTATGGCTACACCTTC. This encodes CASSLRGRGNWDYGYTF.

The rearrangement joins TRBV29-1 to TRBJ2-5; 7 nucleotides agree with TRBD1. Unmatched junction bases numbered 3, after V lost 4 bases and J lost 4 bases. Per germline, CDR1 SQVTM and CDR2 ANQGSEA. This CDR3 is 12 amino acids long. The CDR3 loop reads CSVGGGVETQYF. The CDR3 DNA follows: TGCAGCGTTGGAGGGGGCGTAGAGACCCAGTACTTC.

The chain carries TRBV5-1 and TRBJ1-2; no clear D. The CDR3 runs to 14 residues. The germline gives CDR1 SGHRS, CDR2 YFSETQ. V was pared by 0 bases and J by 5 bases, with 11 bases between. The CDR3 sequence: CASSLAGSSYGYTF. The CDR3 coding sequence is TGCGCCAGCAGCTTGGCCGGGTCCTCATATGGCTACACCTTC. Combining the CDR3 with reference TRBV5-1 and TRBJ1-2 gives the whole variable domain KAGVTQTPRYLIKTRGQQVTLSCSPISGHRSVSWYQQTPGQGLQFLFEYFSETQRNKGNFPGRFSGRQFSNSRSEMNVSTLELGDSALYLCASSLAGSSYGYTFGSGTRLTVV.

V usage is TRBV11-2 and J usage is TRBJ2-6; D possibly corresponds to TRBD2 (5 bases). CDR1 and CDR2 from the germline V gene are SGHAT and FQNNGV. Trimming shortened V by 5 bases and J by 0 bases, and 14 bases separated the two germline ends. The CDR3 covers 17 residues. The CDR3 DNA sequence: TGTGCCAGCAGCGACGGCCGAGGGATCTCTGGGGCCAACGTCCTGACTTTC. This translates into CASSDGRGISGANVLTF.

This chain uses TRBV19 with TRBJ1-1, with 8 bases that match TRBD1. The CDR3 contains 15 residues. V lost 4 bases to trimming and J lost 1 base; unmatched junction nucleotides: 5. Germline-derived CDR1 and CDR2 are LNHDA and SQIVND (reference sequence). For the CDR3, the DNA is TGTGCCAGTAGTAGACAGGGGACCCCGAACACTGAAGCTTTCTTT. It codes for CASSRQGTPNTEAFF.